These 2 T cell receptor beta chains came from one sample sequenced in a study of siplizumab effects on memory and regulatory T cells (dated by TCRdb to about 2019). The method behind the library was the immunoSEQ multiplex PCR assay. This immuneACCESS table, as held by TCRdb, lists in-frame sequences with V and J called but not all clones. Of the missing ones, under half trace to an unresolved V gene in checked studies; the others have no known cause. Within this sample are approximately 100,000 clones, with roughly 93% of them counted one time only. The ten largest account for over 0.15% of the sample. The specimen was non-Treg CD4+ T cells sorted from blood. This specimen's cell subset or site label, interpreted: FACS-sorted unstimulated CD4+ non-regulatory T cells. The receptors shown here come from a human donor in good health.

J is TRBJ1-1 and V is TRBV7-2; the match to TRBD1 covers 11 bases. The J segment lost 5 bases and the V segment lost 6 bases, leaving 5 bases of the junction unmatched. This CDR3 spans 14 amino acids. Germline lookup yields CDR1 SGHTA and CDR2 FQGNSA. The CDR3 coding sequence is TGTGCCAGCAGTCGCCGGGACAGGGGGACTGAAGCTTTCTTT. Its translation is CASSRRDRGTEAFF.

V gene TRBV10-3 combines with J gene TRBJ1-1; D possibly corresponds to TRBD1 (6 bases). CDR1 and CDR2 from the germline V gene are ENHRY and SYGVKD. V was clipped by 0 bases and J by 4 bases, with 15 bases between them. The CDR3 sequence is 16 residues long. CDR3 loop: CAISESGSGVGTEAFF. The DNA of the CDR3 is TGTGCCATCAGTGAGTCGGGCTCAGGGGTCGGCACTGAAGCTTTCTTT.